A single sample gave rise to the 15 T cell receptor beta chains below, sequenced in a study of spatial heterogeneity in lung cancer. Each CDR3 protein is one row after TCRdb ran MiXCR on the 5' RACE reads. The sample records around 18,000 distinct CDR3 sequences, about 8.9% being singletons. Documented time point: blood at routine non-recurrence follow-up after resection. This material consisted of PBMCs, taken at follow-up. The receptors were sampled from a male donor with early-stage non-small cell lung cancer.

This clonotype was seen ten or more times. The V and J genes are TRBV7-9 and TRBJ2-7, with D unresolved. Germline V gene lookup returns CDR1 SEHNR and CDR2 FQNEAQ (reference sequence). The CDR3 is 14 amino acids. Trimming took off 7 bases at V and 4 bases at J, with 17 bases between the two ends. CDR3 nucleotide sequence: TGTGCCAGCAAGAGGTCCCAAGACGTATACGAGCAGTACTTC. Protein product: CASKRSQDVYEQYF.

This clonotype was counted a few times. This chain links TRBV7-7 with TRBJ2-3, with 8 bases lining up with TRBD2. Germline trimming cut 5 bases from V and 2 bases from J; bases unmatched to any gene: 6. This CDR3 contains 15 residues. Per germline, CDR1 SSHAT and CDR2 FNYEAQ (reference sequence). CDR3 protein: CASSPLAGLTDTQYF. Written as DNA, the CDR3 is TGTGCCAGCAGCCCTCTAGCGGGCCTCACAGATACGCAGTATTTT.

The chain employs TRBV18 and TRBJ1-6, with D possibly being TRBD1 (5 bases). V was shortened by 0 bases and J by 5 bases, with 14 bases between the two germline ends. Per germline, CDR1 KGHSH and CDR2 LQKENI. The CDR3 has 17 amino acids. The CDR3 DNA follows: TGTGCCAGCTCACCACCCGACGGACACGCCGATAATTCACCCCTCCACTTT. The encoded protein is CASSPPDGHADNSPLHF.

This clonotype was detected many times. The chain is built from TRBV7-2 and TRBJ1-2, with 8 bases fitting TRBD1. V lost 4 bases to trimming and J lost 4 bases; unmatched junction nucleotides: 14. From germline, CDR1 is SGHTA and CDR2 FQGNSA. The CDR3 has 17 amino acids. The CDR3 bases are TGTGCCAGCAGCTCGCTGAGGTTCGTGGGACAGGTCTATGGCTACACCTTC. It translates to CASSSLRFVGQVYGYTF.

V and J are TRBV27 and TRBJ1-5; D call uncertain. V shed 6 bases and J shed 0 bases, with 18 bases lying between them. The CDR3 is made up of 17 amino acids. CDR1 and CDR2 (germline): MNHEY, SMNVEV (reference sequence). The CDR3 region has the DNA TGTGCCAGCAGCCCATTTGGCAGCCTTTATAGCAATCAGCCCCAGCATTTT. Its protein is CASSPFGSLYSNQPQHF.

This clonotype has a handful of counts. The chain has TRBV7-2 and TRBJ2-3; a possible D gene is TRBD2 (6 bases). CDR3 size: 15 residues. Germline V gene sequence: CDR1 SGHTA, CDR2 FQGNSA. The V and J ends lost 0 bases and 8 bases respectively, with 15 bases between them. CDR3 coding DNA: TGTGCCAGCAGCTTAGCGGGAGGCCGGGTTGGTACGCAGTATTTT. It is translated as CASSLAGGRVGTQYF.

The CDR3 region has the DNA TGTGCCAGCAGTGGAGGGACAGTTAGCAATCAGCCCCAGCATTTT. This encodes CASSGGTVSNQPQHF. The gene calls are TRBV25-1 and TRBJ1-5; the match to TRBD1 covers 7 bases. The CDR3 length is 15 residues. CDR1 is MGHDK, CDR2 SYGVNS, per germline. The V gene end was trimmed by 4 bases and the J gene end by 0 bases; junction bases not matched to a gene: 3. Complete variable domain (other parts from reference TRBV25-1 and TRBJ1-5): EADIYQTPRYLVIGTGKKITLECSQTMGHDKMYWYQQDPGMELHLIHYSYGVNSTEKGDLSSESTVSRIRTEHFPLTLESARPSHTSQYLCASSGGTVSNQPQHFGDGTRLSIL.

This clonotype has a count of ten or more. The chain employs TRBV18 and TRBJ2-3; the D call may be TRBD1 or TRBD2 (7 bases each). The CDR3 is 16 residues long. CDR1 is KGHSH and CDR2 is LQKENI in the germline V gene. V was shortened by 3 bases and J by 6 bases, with 19 bases between the two germline ends. The CDR3 is CASSPQGGVVVDTQYF. Written as DNA, the CDR3 is TGTGCCAGCTCACCCCAGGGGGGGGTCGTCGTTGATACGCAGTATTTT.

This clonotype was seen more than once but under ten times. This rearrangement joins TRBV4-1 to TRBJ1-5, with 8 bases lining up with TRBD1. The CDR3 covers 18 residues. J lost 2 bases, V lost 3 bases, and 12 bases had no gene match. Germline CDR1 reads MGHRA; CDR2 reads YSYEKL. The CDR3 nucleotides read TGCGCCAGCAGCCATGAGGGACTACCAGGGGGCGGCAATCAGCCCCAGCATTTT. This sequence encodes CASSHEGLPGGGNQPQHF.

Only a few counts were recorded for this clonotype. The V call is TRBV11-2, the J call TRBJ2-1, with 14 bases matching TRBD2. Germline V lookup: CDR1 SGHAT, CDR2 FQNNGV. V shed 2 bases and J 0 bases; nucleotides not matched to a gene: 18. This CDR3 has 23 residues. The CDR3 region is CASSLRPPQRTSGGLISYNEQFF. CDR3 nucleotide sequence: TGTGCCAGCAGCTTACGTCCCCCACAGAGGACTAGCGGGGGGCTTATCTCCTACAATGAGCAGTTCTTC.

Concerning this clonotype: A read error may explain this, as a much larger clone is one base away. J is TRBJ2-5 and V is TRBV7-2; the D gene is possibly TRBD2 (7 bases). Trimming took 10 bases from V and 5 from J, leaving 14 bases between them. The V gene's germline CDR1 is SGHTA and CDR2 FQGNSA. CDR3 length: 12 residues. CDR3 DNA sequence: TGTGCCAACAGAGAGGGGGGGGAGACCCAGTACTTC. As protein: CANREGGETQYF. Full variable domain (remainder filled in from reference TRBV7-2 and TRBJ2-5): GAGVSQSPSNKVTEKGKDVELRCDPISGHTALYWYRQSLGQGLEFLIYFQGNSAPDKSGLPSDRFSAERTGGSVSTLTIQRTQQEDSAVYLCANREGGETQYFGPGTRLLVL.

This clonotype was seen a few times. This chain connects TRBV20-1 to TRBJ2-1; D gene ambiguous. The V gene's germline CDR1 is DFQATT and CDR2 SNEGSKA (reference sequence). CDR3 size: 10 residues. Trimming took 5 bases from V and 12 from J, leaving 11 bases between them. The CDR3, as DNA: TGCAGTGCTTTCCCCCGGTGGCAGTTCTTC. Amino acid sequence: CSAFPRWQFF.

This chain connects TRBV7-2 to TRBJ2-3; 10 nucleotides align to TRBD2. Germline CDR1 and CDR2: SGHTA and FQGNSA. Trimming removed 3 bases from V and 1 base from J; junction bases left unmatched: 7. CDR3 length equals 17 residues. The CDR3 coding sequence is TGTGCCAGCAGCTTCTCCGGTAGCGGGGGGCGCACAGATACGCAGTATTTT. It translates to CASSFSGSGGRTDTQYF.

This clonotype came up a few times. This chain links TRBV10-1 with TRBJ1-5; D unresolved. Germline V lookup: CDR1 WNHNN, CDR2 SYGVQD (reference sequence). V was clipped by 10 bases and J by 1 base, with 14 bases between them. This CDR3 has 14 residues. This CDR3 reads CANPLKGSNQPQHF. CDR3 DNA: TGCGCCAATCCTCTGAAGGGAAGCAATCAGCCCCAGCATTTT.

The chain links TRBV20-1 to TRBJ2-7; D remains ambiguous. Deletions cut 3 bases from V and 0 bases from J, with 6 bases between. CDR1 is DFQATT, CDR2 SNEGSKA, per germline (reference sequence). This CDR3 comprises 12 residues. CDR3 DNA: TGCAGTGCTAGGATTTCCTCCTACGAGCAGTACTTC. This codes for CSARISSYEQYF.